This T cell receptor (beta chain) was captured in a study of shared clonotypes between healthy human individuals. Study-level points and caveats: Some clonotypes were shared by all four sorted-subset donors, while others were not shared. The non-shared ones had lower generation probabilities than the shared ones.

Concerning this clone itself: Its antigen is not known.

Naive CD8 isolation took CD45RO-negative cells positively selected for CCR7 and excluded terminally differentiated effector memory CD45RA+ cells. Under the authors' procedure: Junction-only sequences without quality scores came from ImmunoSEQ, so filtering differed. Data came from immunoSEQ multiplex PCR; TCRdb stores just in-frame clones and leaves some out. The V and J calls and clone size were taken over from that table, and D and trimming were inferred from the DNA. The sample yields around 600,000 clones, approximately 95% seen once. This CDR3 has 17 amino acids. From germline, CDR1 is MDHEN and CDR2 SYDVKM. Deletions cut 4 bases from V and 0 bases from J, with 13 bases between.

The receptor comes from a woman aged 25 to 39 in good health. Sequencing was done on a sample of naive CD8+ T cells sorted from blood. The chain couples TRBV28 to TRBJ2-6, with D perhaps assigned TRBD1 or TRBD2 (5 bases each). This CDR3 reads CASSSPGTNSGANVLTF. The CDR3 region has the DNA TGTGCCAGCAGTTCCCCCGGGACCAACTCTGGGGCCAACGTCCTGACTTTC.